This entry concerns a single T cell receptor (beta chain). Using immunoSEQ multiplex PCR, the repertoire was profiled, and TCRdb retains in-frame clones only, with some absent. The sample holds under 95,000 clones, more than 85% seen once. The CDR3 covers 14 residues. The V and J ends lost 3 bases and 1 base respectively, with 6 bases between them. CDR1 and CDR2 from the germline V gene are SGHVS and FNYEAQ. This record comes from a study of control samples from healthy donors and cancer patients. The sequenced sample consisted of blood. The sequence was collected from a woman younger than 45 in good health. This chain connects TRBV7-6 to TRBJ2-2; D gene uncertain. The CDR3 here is CASSLTWNTGELFF. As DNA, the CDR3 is TGTGCCAGCAGCTTGACGTGGAACACCGGGGAGCTGTTTTTT.